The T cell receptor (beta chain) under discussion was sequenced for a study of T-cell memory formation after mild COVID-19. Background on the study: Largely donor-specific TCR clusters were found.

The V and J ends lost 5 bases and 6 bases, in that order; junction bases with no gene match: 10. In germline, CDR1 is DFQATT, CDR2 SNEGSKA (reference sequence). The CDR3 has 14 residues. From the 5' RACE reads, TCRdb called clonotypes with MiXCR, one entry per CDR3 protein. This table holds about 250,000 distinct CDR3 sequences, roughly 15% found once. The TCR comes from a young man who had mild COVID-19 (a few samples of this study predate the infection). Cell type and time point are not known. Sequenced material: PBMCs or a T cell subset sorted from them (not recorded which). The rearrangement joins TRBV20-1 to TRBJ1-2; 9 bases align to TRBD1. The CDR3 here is CSAPFPTGGHGYTF. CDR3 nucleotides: TGCAGTGCTCCCTTTCCCACAGGGGGCCATGGCTACACCTTC.